This TCR beta chain was captured in a study of cytomegalovirus exposure and HLA in healthy donors. On the study more broadly: From HLA-typed donors, an early data release held 70 million to 95 million unique TCRs.

Overall study findings and caveats: Analyzed later, association rates of TCRs varied across HLA loci, with DRB1 most and HLA-C fewest.

The PCR was carried out with 60 Vbeta primers and 13 Jbeta primers. Generated by immunoSEQ multiplex PCR, the TCRdb table keeps only in-frame clones and is missing some. The table shows 93,000 or so clones, with approximately 73% occurring only once. This clone was found a few times. Its target is not known. V shed 2 bases and J shed 4 bases, with 4 bases lying between them. CDR1 and CDR2 from the germline V gene are SGDLS and YYNGEE. The CDR3 has 12 residues. The sequence was obtained from a woman aged 18 to 35 in good health and CMV-seropositive. The specimen was PBMCs. The chain combines TRBV9 with TRBJ1-3; D unclear. The CDR3 sequence is CASSVEGNTIYF. CDR3 DNA: TGTGCCAGCAGCGTCGAGGGAAACACCATATATTTT.